This is a list of T cell receptor beta chains from one sample in a study of cytomegalovirus exposure and HLA in healthy donors. Method: immunoSEQ multiplex PCR; TCRdb's copy keeps in-frame clones and lacks some. The profile covers tens of thousands of clones, with about 9.4% appearing a single time and roughly a quarter taken by the ten largest. Material: PBMCs. The receptors come from a man aged 60 to 75 in good health and CMV-seropositive. CDR3s include the opening cysteine and the closing phenylalanine or tryptophan. The order of the fields is CDR3 length, V gene, D gene, CDR3 protein. The D gene is left open where the match is weak.

cdr3_length: 13
v_call: TRBV2
d_call: .
cdr3_aa: CASSESGNYGYTF

cdr3_length: 16
v_call: TRBV28
d_call: .
cdr3_aa: CASSFPLGTTTYEQYF

cdr3_length: 14
v_call: TRBV5-1
d_call: .
cdr3_aa: CASRPGDSNQPQHF

cdr3_length: 15
v_call: TRBV7-2
d_call: TRBD1
cdr3_aa: CASSLDPGGGNTIYF

cdr3_length: 14
v_call: TRBV5-1
d_call: TRBD1
cdr3_aa: CASSTGTGNYEQYF

cdr3_length: 14
v_call: TRBV10-1
d_call: TRBD1
cdr3_aa: CASSTQGARSGYTF

cdr3_length: 15
v_call: TRBV19
d_call: TRBD1
cdr3_aa: CASSTHPRGNEKLFF

cdr3_length: 12
v_call: TRBV2
d_call: .
cdr3_aa: CASNYEAYEQYF

cdr3_length: 15
v_call: TRBV4-1
d_call: .
cdr3_aa: CASSPTRGNTGELFF

cdr3_length: 13
v_call: TRBV19
d_call: TRBD1
cdr3_aa: CASTDRGRQPQHF

cdr3_length: 12
v_call: TRBV14
d_call: .
cdr3_aa: CASSQGAETQYF

cdr3_length: 15
v_call: TRBV27
d_call: .
cdr3_aa: CASSLLARGSTEAFF

cdr3_length: 12
v_call: TRBV7-8
d_call: .
cdr3_aa: CASSLTGYEQYF

cdr3_length: 14
v_call: TRBV6-1
d_call: .
cdr3_aa: CASSALVGSYGYTF

cdr3_length: 14
v_call: TRBV11-1
d_call: TRBD1
cdr3_aa: CASSPGTVNTEAFF

cdr3_length: 13
v_call: TRBV10-2
d_call: .
cdr3_aa: CASSQRNTGELFF

cdr3_length: 15
v_call: TRBV11-3
d_call: TRBD1
cdr3_aa: CASSGGTGMNTEAFF

cdr3_length: 14
v_call: TRBV6-5
d_call: TRBD1
cdr3_aa: CASSPGTENTEAFF

cdr3_length: 14
v_call: TRBV13
d_call: TRBD2
cdr3_aa: CASSSRGDQETQYF

cdr3_length: 13
v_call: TRBV30
d_call: .
cdr3_aa: CAWSFPSPGTQYF

cdr3_length: 14
v_call: TRBV6-5
d_call: .
cdr3_aa: CASSYSRRGTEQFF

cdr3_length: 14
v_call: TRBV5-1
d_call: TRBD2
cdr3_aa: CASSLPGLATEQYF

cdr3_length: 15
v_call: TRBV4-2
d_call: TRBD2
cdr3_aa: CASSQTSGTSYEQYF

cdr3_length: 13
v_call: TRBV19
d_call: .
cdr3_aa: CASSRQINTEAFF

cdr3_length: 13
v_call: TRBV5-4
d_call: .
cdr3_aa: CASSAGTNYEQYF

cdr3_length: 14
v_call: TRBV6-5
d_call: TRBD2
cdr3_aa: CATATSGPPYEQYF

cdr3_length: 14
v_call: TRBV7-2
d_call: .
cdr3_aa: CASSLGQSKNIQYF

cdr3_length: 16
v_call: TRBV5-1
d_call: TRBD2
cdr3_aa: CASSLLTGTSVETQYF

cdr3_length: 14
v_call: TRBV10-2
d_call: .
cdr3_aa: CASSESTGQETQYF

cdr3_length: 15
v_call: TRBV9
d_call: TRBD1
cdr3_aa: CASSTTGNSYNEQFF

cdr3_length: 13
v_call: TRBV28
d_call: .
cdr3_aa: CASGPSRKREQFF

cdr3_length: 12
v_call: TRBV30
d_call: .
cdr3_aa: CAWSSQGPILTF

cdr3_length: 16
v_call: TRBV7-9
d_call: TRBD2
cdr3_aa: CASSLGSSGGYNEQFF

cdr3_length: 14
v_call: TRBV18
d_call: TRBD1
cdr3_aa: CASSPGQGAEKLFF

cdr3_length: 15
v_call: TRBV18
d_call: .
cdr3_aa: CASSPLWTDNEKLFF

cdr3_length: 14
v_call: TRBV28
d_call: .
cdr3_aa: CASSLLKGDTEAFF

cdr3_length: 17
v_call: TRBV19
d_call: TRBD1
cdr3_aa: CASSIGTGLGKNEKLFF

cdr3_length: 11
v_call: TRBV11-2
d_call: TRBD2
cdr3_aa: CASSFSGGVFF

cdr3_length: 14
v_call: TRBV2
d_call: .
cdr3_aa: CASSGGEWRDTQYF

cdr3_length: 14
v_call: TRBV28
d_call: .
cdr3_aa: CASSEGVRNYGYTF

cdr3_length: 15
v_call: TRBV11-1
d_call: .
cdr3_aa: CASSSGTGSYNEQFF

cdr3_length: 15
v_call: TRBV4-1
d_call: .
cdr3_aa: CASSRTRASNEKLFF

cdr3_length: 14
v_call: TRBV6-5
d_call: .
cdr3_aa: CASSSFGTLYEQYF